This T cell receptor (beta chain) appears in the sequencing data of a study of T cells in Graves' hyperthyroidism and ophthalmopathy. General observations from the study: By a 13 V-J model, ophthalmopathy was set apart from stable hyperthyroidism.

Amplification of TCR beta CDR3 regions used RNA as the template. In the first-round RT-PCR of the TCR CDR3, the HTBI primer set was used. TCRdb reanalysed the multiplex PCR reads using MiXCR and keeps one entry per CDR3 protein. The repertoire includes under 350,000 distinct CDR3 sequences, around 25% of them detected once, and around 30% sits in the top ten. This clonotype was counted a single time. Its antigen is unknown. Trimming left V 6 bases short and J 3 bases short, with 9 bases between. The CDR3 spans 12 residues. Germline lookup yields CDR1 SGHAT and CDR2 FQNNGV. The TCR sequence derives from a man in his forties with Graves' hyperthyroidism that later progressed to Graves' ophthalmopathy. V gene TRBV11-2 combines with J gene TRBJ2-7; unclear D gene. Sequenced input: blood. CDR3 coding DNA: TGTGCCAGCAGGTATAATCGCTACGAGCAGTACTTC. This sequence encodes CASRYNRYEQYF. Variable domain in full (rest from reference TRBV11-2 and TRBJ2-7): EAGVAQSPRYKIIEKRQSVAFWCNPISGHATLYWYQQILGQGPKLLIQFQNNGVVDDSQLPKDRFSAERLKGVDSTLKIQPAKLEDSAVYLCASRYNRYEQYFGPGTRLTVT.